This TCR beta chain was found in a study of blood T cell repertoires in COVID-19. Whole-study context: Sites in the United States, Italy and Spain provided acute and convalescent COVID-19 samples.

Sequencing was performed with immunoSEQ multiplex PCR; in TCRdb, only in-frame clones are kept and a portion is missing. The data show hundreds of thousands of clones, approximately 86% seen once. Germline V lookup: CDR1 SGHDT, CDR2 YYEEEE. Trimming at V came to 7 bases and at J to 7 bases, leaving 12 bases not matched to a gene. This CDR3 is built from 14 residues. J is TRBJ2-3 and V is TRBV5-6, with 7 bases identical to TRBD2. The sequence was obtained from a woman aged 55-69 years with COVID-19, enrolled during active disease. Input material: peripheral blood. CDR3 DNA: TGTGCCAGCGCCCAGGGAGGGATACAAAATACGCAGTATTTT. This encodes CASAQGGIQNTQYF.